This T cell receptor (beta chain) was captured in a study of blood T cells in healthy people across ages. A sample-barcoded 5' primer and a J-beta primer mix were used in a second PCR of about 7 to 12 cycles. TCRdb analysed the 5' RACE reads with MiXCR anew, one entry per CDR3 protein. The table has 800,000 to 950,000 distinct CDR3 sequences, roughly 43% seen once. V shed 4 bases, J shed 4 bases, and the junction held 5 bases outside the gene matches. This CDR3 has 13 residues. Per the germline V gene, CDR1 is GTSNPN and CDR2 is SVGIG (reference sequence). The sequencing input was blood. The receptor was derived from a man aged 25 to 45 in good health. V usage is TRBV30 and J usage is TRBJ2-5; 8 bases map to TRBD2. The CDR3 loop is CAWTAGGLETQYF. The CDR3, as DNA: TGTGCCTGGACCGCGGGGGGCCTAGAGACCCAGTACTTC.